The source of this T cell receptor (beta chain) is a study of T cells in localized non-small cell lung cancer. Whole-study results and caveats: Heterogeneity remains possible because sequencing was limited to only one tumor region. Median approximately 61 top-100 tumor clones were shared with paired adjacent lung. Uninvolved adjacent lung showed the highest T cell clonality, exceeding tumor. Blood T cell density predicted longer survival; adjacent-lung clonality, shorter.

A few counts support this clone. Its specificity is unknown. This table comes from immunoSEQ multiplex PCR, and its TCRdb copy is limited to in-frame clones, with some not included. The data show about 27,000 clones, with 80% to 85% seen just once and over 4% held by the top ten. The CDR3 runs to 15 residues. Per germline, CDR1 SGHRS and CDR2 YFSETQ. The ends lost 4 bases at V and 5 bases at J; junction bases unmatched: 11. The input for sequencing was peripheral blood, taken before any cancer treatment. The source of this sequence is a woman aged 35-75 years with stage I lung adenocarcinoma. The chain is built from TRBV5-1 and TRBJ2-5; 7 nucleotides agree with TRBD2. The CDR3 DNA sequence: TGCGCCAGCAGCCAGTCCCCCACTAGCGCGGAGACCCAGTACTTC. Its protein is CASSQSPTSAETQYF.